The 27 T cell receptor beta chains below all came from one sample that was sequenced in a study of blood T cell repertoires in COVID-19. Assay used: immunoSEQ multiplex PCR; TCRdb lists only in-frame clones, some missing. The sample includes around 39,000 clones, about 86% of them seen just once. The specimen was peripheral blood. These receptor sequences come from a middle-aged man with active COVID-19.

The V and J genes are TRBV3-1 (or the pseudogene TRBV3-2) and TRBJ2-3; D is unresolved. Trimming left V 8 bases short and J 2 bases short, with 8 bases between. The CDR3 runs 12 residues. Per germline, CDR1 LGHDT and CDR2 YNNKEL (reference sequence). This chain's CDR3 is CASGDDTDTQYF. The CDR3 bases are TGTGCCAGCGGAGATGACACAGATACGCAGTATTTT.

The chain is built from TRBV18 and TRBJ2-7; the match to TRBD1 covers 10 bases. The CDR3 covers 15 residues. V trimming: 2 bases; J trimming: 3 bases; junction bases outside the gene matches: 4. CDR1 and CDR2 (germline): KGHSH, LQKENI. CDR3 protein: CASSPRQGAFYEQYF. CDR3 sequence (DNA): TGTGCCAGCTCACCAAGACAGGGGGCTTTCTACGAGCAGTACTTC.

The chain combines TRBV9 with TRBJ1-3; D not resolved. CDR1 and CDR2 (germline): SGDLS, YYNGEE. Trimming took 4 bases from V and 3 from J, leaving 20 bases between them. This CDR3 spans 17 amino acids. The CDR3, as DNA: TGTGCCAGCAGCTTACAGTCGCTGATTACCGGTGGAAACACCATATATTTT. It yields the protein CASSLQSLITGGNTIYF.

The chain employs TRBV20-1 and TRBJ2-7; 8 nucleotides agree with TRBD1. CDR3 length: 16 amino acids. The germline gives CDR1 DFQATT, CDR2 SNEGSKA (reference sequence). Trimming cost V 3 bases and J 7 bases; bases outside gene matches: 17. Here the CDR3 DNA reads TGCAGTGCTAGTTCTATCCGGGACAGGCCGCGGGGTGAGCAGTACTTC. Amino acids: CSASSIRDRPRGEQYF.

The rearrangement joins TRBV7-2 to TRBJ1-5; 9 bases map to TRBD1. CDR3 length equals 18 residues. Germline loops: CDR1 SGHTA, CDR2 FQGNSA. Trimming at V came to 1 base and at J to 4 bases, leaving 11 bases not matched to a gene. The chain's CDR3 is CASSLDGTGSPGNQPQHF. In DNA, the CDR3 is TGTGCCAGCAGCTTAGACGGGACAGGGTCTCCGGGGAATCAGCCCCAGCATTTT.

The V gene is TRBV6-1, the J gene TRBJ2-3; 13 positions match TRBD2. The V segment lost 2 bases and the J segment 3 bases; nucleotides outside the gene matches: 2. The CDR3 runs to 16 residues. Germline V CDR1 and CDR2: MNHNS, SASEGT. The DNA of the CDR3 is TGTGCCAGCAGTGAAAGGGGACTAGCGGGAACAGATACGCAGTATTTT. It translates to CASSERGLAGTDTQYF.

CDR3 sequence (DNA): TGTGCCAGCAGACAGGGACGGGGAGTCACTGAAGCTTTCTTT. The encoded protein is CASRQGRGVTEAFF. The chain links TRBV6-5 to TRBJ1-1, with a possible D match to TRBD1 (6 bases). The CDR3 loop spans 14 amino acids. Trimming shortened V by 6 bases and J by 4 bases, and 15 bases separated the two germline ends. CDR1 MNHEY and CDR2 SVGAGI come from the germline V gene.

CDR3 sequence (DNA): TGCAGCGTTGACGCTAGCGGGAGCTCCTACGAGCAGTACTTC. Protein product: CSVDASGSSYEQYF. The V gene is TRBV29-1, the J gene TRBJ2-7; 10 bases match TRBD2. CDR3 size: 14 residues. Germline loops: CDR1 SQVTM, CDR2 ANQGSEA. With 3 bases clipped from V and 0 bases from J, the junction kept 2 bases outside the gene matches.

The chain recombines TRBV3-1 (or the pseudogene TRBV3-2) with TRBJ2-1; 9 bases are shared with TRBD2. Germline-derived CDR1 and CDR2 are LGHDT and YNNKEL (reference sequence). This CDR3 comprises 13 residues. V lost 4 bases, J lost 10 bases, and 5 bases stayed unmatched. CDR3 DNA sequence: TGTGCCAGCAGCCGACCGGCGGGAGGGGAGCAGTTCTTC. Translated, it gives CASSRPAGGEQFF.

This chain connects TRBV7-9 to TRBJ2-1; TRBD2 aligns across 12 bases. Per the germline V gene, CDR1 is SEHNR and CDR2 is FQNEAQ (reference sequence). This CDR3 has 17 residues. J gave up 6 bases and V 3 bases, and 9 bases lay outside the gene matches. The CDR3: CASSFLAGGIPGNEQFF. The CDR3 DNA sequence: TGTGCCAGCAGCTTCCTAGCGGGAGGGATCCCCGGCAATGAGCAGTTCTTC. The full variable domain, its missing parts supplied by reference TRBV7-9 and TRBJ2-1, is DTGVSQNPRHKITKRGQNVTFRCDPISEHNRLYWYRQTLGQGPEFLTYFQNEAQLEKSRLLSDRFSAERPKGSFSTLEIQRTEQGDSAMYLCASSFLAGGIPGNEQFFGPGTRLTVL.

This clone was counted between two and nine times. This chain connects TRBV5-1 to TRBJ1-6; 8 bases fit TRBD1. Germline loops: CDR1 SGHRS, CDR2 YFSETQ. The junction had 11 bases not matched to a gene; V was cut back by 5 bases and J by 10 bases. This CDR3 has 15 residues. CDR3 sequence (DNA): TGCGCCAGCAGGAACCCGGACAGGGTGGACTCACCCCTCCACTTT. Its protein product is CASRNPDRVDSPLHF. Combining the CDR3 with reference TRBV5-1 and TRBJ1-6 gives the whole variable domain KAGVTQTPRYLIKTRGQQVTLSCSPISGHRSVSWYQQTPGQGLQFLFEYFSETQRNKGNFPGRFSGRQFSNSRSEMNVSTLELGDSALYLCASRNPDRVDSPLHFGNGTRLTVT.

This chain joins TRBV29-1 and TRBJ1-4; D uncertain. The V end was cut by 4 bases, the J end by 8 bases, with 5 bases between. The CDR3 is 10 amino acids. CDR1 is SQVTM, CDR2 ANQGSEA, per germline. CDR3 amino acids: CSVGSEKLFF. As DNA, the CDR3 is TGCAGCGTTGGAAGCGAAAAACTGTTTTTT.

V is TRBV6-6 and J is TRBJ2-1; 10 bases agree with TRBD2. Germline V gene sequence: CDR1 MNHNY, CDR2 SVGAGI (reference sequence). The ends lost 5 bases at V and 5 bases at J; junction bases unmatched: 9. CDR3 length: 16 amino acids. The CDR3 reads CASSPPGLAANNEQFF. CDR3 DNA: TGTGCCAGCAGTCCACCTGGACTAGCGGCAAACAATGAGCAGTTCTTC.

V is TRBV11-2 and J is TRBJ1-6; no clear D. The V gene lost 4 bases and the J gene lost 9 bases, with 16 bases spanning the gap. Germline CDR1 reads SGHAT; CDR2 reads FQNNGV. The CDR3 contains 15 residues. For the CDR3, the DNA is TGTGCCAGCAGCTCTCCTAGGAGGCTCGTTTCACCCCTCCACTTT. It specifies CASSSPRRLVSPLHF.

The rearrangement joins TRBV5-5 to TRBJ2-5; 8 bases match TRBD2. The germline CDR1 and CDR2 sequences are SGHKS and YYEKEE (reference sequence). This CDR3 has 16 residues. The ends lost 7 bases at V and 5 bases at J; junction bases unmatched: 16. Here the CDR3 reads CASSPSAGGPEETQYF. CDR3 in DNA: TGTGCCAGCTCCCCCAGTGCGGGAGGTCCGGAGGAGACCCAGTACTTC.

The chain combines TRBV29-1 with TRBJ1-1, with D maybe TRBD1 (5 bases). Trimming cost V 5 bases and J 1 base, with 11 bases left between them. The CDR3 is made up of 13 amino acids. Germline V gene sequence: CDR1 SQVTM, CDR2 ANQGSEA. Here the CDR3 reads CSVTYRTNTEAFF. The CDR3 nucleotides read TGCAGCGTTACTTACAGGACGAACACTGAAGCTTTCTTT.

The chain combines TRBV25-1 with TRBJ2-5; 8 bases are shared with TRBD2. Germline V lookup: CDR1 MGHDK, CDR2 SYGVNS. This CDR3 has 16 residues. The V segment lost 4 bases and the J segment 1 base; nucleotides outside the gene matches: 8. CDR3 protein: CASSAYGTSGQETQYF. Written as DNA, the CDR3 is TGTGCCAGCAGTGCGTACGGGACTAGTGGCCAAGAGACCCAGTACTTC.

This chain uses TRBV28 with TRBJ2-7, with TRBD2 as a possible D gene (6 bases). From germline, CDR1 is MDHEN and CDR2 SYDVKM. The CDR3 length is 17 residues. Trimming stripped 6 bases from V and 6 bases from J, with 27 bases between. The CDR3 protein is CASRFSPRGTGRSEQYF. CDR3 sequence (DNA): TGTGCCAGCAGGTTCTCCCCTCGCGGGACTGGGAGGAGCGAGCAGTACTTC.

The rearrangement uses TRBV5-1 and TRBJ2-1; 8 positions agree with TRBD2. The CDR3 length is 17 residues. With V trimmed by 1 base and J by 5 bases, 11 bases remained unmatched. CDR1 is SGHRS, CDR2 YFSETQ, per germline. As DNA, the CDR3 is TGCGCCAGCAGCTTGCGTTTAGCGGGAATGTTTGACAATGAGCAGTTCTTC. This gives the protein CASSLRLAGMFDNEQFF.

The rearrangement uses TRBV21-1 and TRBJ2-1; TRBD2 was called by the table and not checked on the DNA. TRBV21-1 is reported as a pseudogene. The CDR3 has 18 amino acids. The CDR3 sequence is CASSKVWEREIYRNEQFF. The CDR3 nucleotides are TGTGCCAGCAGCAAAGTATGGGAGCGGGAGATATACAGAAATGAGCAGTTCTTC.

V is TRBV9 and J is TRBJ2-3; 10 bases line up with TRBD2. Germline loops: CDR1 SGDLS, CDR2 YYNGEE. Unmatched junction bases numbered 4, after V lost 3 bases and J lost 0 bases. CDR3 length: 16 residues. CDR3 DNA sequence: TGTGCCAGCAGCGGGCCTAGCGGGAGAAGCACAGATACGCAGTATTTT. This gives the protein CASSGPSGRSTDTQYF.

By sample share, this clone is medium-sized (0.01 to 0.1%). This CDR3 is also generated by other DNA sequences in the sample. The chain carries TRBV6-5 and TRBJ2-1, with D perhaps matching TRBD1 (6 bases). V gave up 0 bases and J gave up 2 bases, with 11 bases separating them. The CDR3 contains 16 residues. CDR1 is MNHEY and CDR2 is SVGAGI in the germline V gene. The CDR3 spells CASSYSSRGPYNEQFF. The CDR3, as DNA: TGTGCCAGCAGTTACTCATCCAGGGGACCCTACAATGAGCAGTTCTTC.

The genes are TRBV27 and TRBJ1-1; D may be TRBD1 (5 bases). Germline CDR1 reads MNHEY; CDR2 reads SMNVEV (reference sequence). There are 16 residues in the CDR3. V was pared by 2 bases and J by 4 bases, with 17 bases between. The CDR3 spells CASSLSLQVVITEAFF. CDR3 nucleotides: TGTGCCAGCAGTTTAAGCCTACAGGTGGTGATCACTGAAGCTTTCTTT.

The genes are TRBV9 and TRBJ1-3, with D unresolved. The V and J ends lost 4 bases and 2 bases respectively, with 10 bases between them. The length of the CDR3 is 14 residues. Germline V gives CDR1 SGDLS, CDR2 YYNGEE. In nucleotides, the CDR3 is TGTGCCAGCAGCCCATCTCGGGCTGGAAACACCATATATTTT. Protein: CASSPSRAGNTIYF.

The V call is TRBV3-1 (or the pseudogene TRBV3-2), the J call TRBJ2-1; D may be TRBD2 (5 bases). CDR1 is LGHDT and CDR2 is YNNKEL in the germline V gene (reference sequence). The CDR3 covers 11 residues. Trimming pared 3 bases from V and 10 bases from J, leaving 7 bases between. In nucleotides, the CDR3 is TGTGCCAGCAGCCACGCTAGCGAGCAGTTCTTC. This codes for CASSHASEQFF.

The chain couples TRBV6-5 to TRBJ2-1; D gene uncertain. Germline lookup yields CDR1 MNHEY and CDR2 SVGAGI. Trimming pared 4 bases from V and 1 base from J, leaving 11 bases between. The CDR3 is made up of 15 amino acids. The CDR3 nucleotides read TGTGCCAGCAGTTTATCAACTACTTCCTACAATGAGCAGTTCTTC. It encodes CASSLSTTSYNEQFF.

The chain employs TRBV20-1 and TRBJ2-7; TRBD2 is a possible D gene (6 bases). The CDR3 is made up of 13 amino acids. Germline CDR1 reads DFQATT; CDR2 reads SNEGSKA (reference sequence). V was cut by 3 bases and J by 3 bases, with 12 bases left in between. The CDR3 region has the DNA TGCAGTGCTAGTGGGACTGATATCTACGAGCAGTACTTC. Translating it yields CSASGTDIYEQYF.